Following are 7 T cell receptor beta chains from one sample sequenced in a study of blood T cell repertoires in COVID-19. Data came from immunoSEQ multiplex PCR; TCRdb stores just in-frame clones and leaves some out. The sample lists 180,000 or so clones, 76% occurring once. Sequenced material: peripheral blood. The receptors come from a woman in her forties or fifties with active or convalescent COVID-19.

This chain connects TRBV5-6 to TRBJ1-2; a possible D gene is TRBD1 (6 bases). V was trimmed by 4 bases and J by 2 bases, leaving 12 bases between them. The CDR3 extends over 14 amino acids. Germline CDR1 is SGHDT and CDR2 is YYEEEE. The CDR3 spells CASSPPGQNYGYTF. The DNA of the CDR3 is TGTGCCAGCAGCCCGCCTGGACAGAACTATGGCTACACCTTC.

V gene TRBV5-1 combines with J gene TRBJ2-1; TRBD2 aligns across 8 bases. J lost 0 bases, V lost 2 bases, and 4 bases had no gene match. Germline V gene data show CDR1 as SGHRS and CDR2 as YFSETQ. The CDR3 is 16 residues long. CDR3 DNA: TGCGCCAGCAGCTTATCGGGGGGGACCTCCTACAATGAGCAGTTCTTC. This sequence encodes CASSLSGGTSYNEQFF.

The chain combines TRBV6-2 or TRBV6-3 with TRBJ2-7; 10 bases align to TRBD2. The germline V gene encodes CDR1 MNHEY and CDR2 SVGEGT. V lost 4 bases, J lost 2 bases, and 2 bases stayed unmatched. This CDR3 has 14 residues. The CDR3 protein is CASSFGTSAYEQYF. The CDR3 DNA follows: TGTGCCAGCAGTTTTGGGACTAGCGCCTACGAGCAGTACTTC.

The CDR3 DNA follows: TGTGCCAGCACCTCCGGGACAGGGGGAACTGAAGCTTTCTTT. Its translation: CASTSGTGGTEAFF. The rearrangement uses TRBV9 and TRBJ1-1, with 11 bases identical to TRBD1. The CDR3 extends over 14 amino acids. V trimming: 6 bases; J trimming: 5 bases; junction bases outside the gene matches: 6. Germline V gene sequence: CDR1 SGDLS, CDR2 YYNGEE.

Concerning this clone: One end of the junction fails to match germline, which may point to a read error. This chain connects TRBV7-7 to TRBJ2-5, with TRBD2 matching 9 bases. The length of the CDR3 is 16 residues. Per the germline V gene, CDR1 is SSHAT and CDR2 is FNYEAQ (reference sequence). The CDR3 loop reads CASSPMGLAGRETQYF. Written as DNA, the CDR3 is TGTGCTAGCAGCCCAATGGGTCTAGCGGGGAGAGAGACCCAGTACTTC.

V is TRBV28 and J is TRBJ1-6; no firm D call. The CDR3 loop spans 13 amino acids. Trimming cost V 7 bases and J 8 bases, with 12 bases left between them. Germline V gene data show CDR1 as MDHEN and CDR2 as SYDVKM. The DNA for the CDR3 is TGTGCCAGCACGGAGGTGCGGGATTCACCCCTCCACTTT. This codes for CASTEVRDSPLHF.

This clone was seen only a few times. This CDR3 is CSVEEGRGTGELFF. The CDR3 region has the DNA TGCAGCGTTGAAGAGGGGCGGGGCACCGGGGAGCTGTTTTTT. This chain joins TRBV29-1 and TRBJ2-2, with D possibly being TRBD2 (6 bases). The CDR3 runs 14 residues. V lost 0 bases and J lost 4, with 9 bases in between. CDR1 and CDR2 from the germline V gene are SQVTM and ANQGSEA.